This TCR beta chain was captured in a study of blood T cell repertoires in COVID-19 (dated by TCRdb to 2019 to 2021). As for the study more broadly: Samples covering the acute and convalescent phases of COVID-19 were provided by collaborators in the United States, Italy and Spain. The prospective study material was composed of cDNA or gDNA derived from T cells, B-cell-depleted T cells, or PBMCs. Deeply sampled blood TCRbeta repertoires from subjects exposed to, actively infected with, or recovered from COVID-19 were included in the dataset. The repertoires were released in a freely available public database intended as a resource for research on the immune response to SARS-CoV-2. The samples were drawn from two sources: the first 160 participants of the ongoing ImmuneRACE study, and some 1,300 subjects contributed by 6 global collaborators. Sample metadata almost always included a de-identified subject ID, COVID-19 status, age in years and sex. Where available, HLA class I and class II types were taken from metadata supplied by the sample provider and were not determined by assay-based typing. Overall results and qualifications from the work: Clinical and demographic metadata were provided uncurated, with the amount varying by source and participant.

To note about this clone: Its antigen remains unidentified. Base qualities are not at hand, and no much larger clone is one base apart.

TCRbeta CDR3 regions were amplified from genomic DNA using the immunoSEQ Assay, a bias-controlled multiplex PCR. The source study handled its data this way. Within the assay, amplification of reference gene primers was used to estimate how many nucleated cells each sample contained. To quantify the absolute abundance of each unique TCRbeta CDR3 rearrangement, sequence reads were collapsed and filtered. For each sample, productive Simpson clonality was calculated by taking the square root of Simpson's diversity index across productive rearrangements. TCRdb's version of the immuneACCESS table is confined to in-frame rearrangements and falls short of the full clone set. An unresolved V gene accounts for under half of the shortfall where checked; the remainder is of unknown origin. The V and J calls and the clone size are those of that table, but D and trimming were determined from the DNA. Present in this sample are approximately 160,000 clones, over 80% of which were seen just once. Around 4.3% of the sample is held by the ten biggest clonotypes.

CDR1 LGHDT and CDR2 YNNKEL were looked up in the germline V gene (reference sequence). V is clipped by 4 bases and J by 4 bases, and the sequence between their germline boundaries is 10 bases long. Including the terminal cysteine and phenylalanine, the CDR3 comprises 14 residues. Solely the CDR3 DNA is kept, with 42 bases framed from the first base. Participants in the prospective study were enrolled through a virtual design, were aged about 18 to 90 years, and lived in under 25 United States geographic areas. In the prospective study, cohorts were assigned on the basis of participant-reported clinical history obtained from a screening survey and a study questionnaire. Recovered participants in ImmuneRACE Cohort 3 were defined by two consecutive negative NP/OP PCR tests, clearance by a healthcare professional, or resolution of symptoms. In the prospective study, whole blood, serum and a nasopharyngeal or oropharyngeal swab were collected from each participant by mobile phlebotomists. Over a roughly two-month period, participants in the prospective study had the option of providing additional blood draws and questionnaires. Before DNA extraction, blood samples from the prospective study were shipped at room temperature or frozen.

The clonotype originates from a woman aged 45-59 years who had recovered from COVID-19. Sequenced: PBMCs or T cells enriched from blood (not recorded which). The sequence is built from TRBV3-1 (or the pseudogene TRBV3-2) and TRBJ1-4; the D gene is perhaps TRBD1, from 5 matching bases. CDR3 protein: CASSPGGNNEKLFF. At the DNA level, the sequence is TGTGCCAGCAGCCCGGGGGGGAATAATGAAAAACTGTTTTTT.